Here is one TCR beta chain with its context. CDR3 length: 14 residues. CDR1 LNHDA and CDR2 SQIVND come from the germline V gene (reference sequence). V dropped 5 bases and J dropped 7; count of bases not matched to a gene: 10. The data belong to a study of cytomegalovirus exposure and HLA in healthy donors. PCR amplification relied on 60 Vbeta primers (plus 13 Jbeta primers). Using immunoSEQ multiplex PCR, the repertoire was profiled, and TCRdb retains in-frame clones only, with some absent. The table includes 95,000 or so clones, 65% to 90% detected once. The chain combines TRBV19 with TRBJ2-7, with 8 nucleotides matching TRBD1. The receptor comes from a woman in her 70s in good health and CMV-seropositive. Material for sequencing was PBMCs. The chain's CDR3 is CASSQGALEMEQYF. For the CDR3, the DNA is TGTGCCAGTAGTCAGGGGGCCCTTGAAATGGAGCAGTACTTC.